What follows describes a single T cell receptor beta chain. 60 Vbeta and 13 Jbeta primers were used in PCR. The protocol was immunoSEQ multiplex PCR, while the TCRdb copy is restricted to in-frame clones and leaves out a portion. The table includes hundreds of thousands of clones, about 66% detected once. This CDR3 comprises 15 residues. Trimming stripped 7 bases from V and 1 base from J, with 14 bases between. Germline loops: CDR1 MNHEY, CDR2 SMNVEV (reference sequence). This entry belongs to a study of cytomegalovirus exposure and HLA in healthy donors. This TCR was sampled from a female donor in good health and CMV-seronegative. V gene TRBV27 combines with J gene TRBJ2-1; D is uncertain. The sequencing input was PBMCs. This CDR3 is CASKRSPLSYNEQFF. The CDR3 coding sequence is TGTGCCAGCAAGAGGTCTCCACTATCCTACAATGAGCAGTTCTTC.